Listed below are T cell receptor beta chains from one sample, sequenced in a study of T-cell reconstitution after alpha-beta-depleted transplantation in children. TCRdb independently ran MiXCR on the PCR reads; one entry per CDR3 protein. The profile shows almost 600,000 distinct CDR3 sequences, over 25% of them singletons. This sample comprised PBMCs, obtained before TCRalphabeta/CD19-depleted stem cell transplant. Receptor source: a boy in the first two years of life with Wiskott-Aldrich syndrome, due to receive a stem cell transplant. CDR3s include the opening cysteine and the closing phenylalanine or tryptophan. The D gene is left open where the match is weak. Size is omitted from some rows. Given values are once, few, many or a class for expanded clones.

TRBD1 TRBJ1-2 TRBV29-1 - CSAVDRENGYTF TGCAGCGCCGTAGACAGGGAGAATGGCTACACCTTC
- TRBJ1-2 TRBV2 - CASSDAESNYGYTF TGTGCCAGCAGTGACGCGGAATCTAACTATGGCTACACCTTC
TRBD2 TRBJ2-3 TRBV10-2 - CASRRLAGHTDTQYF TGCGCCAGCAGAAGACTAGCGGGGCACACAGATACGCAGTATTTT
- TRBJ1-1 TRBV20-1 few CSARSSGGTEAFF TGCAGTGCTAGATCCTCGGGGGGCACTGAAGCTTTCTTT
- TRBJ2-1 TRBV25-1 few CASSDGGSYNEQFF TGTGCCAGCAGTGATGGTGGCTCCTACAATGAGCAGTTCTTC
TRBD2 TRBJ2-7 TRBV5-5 few CASSAAGLATYEQYF TGTGCCAGCAGCGCAGCGGGACTAGCCACCTACGAGCAGTACTTC
- TRBJ2-1 TRBV29-1 few CSVEKYRAYNEQFF TGCAGCGTTGAGAAGTACAGGGCCTACAATGAGCAGTTCTTC
TRBD2 TRBJ2-1 TRBV9 few CASSIGRTSYNEQFF TGTGCCAGCAGCATCGGGAGGACCTCCTACAATGAGCAGTTCTTC
- TRBJ2-7 TRBV13 few CASSSSPGVGEQYF TGTGCCAGCAGCTCATCCCCGGGGGTGGGCGAGCAGTACTTC
TRBD1 TRBJ2-6 TRBV27 - CASSGQGALGANVLTF TGTGCCAGCAGTGGACAGGGGGCGCTTGGGGCCAACGTCCTGACTTTC
TRBD1 TRBJ1-6 TRBV20-1 few CSALRGDRVFTLHF TGCAGTGCCCTCAGAGGGGACAGGGTTTTCACCCTCCACTTT
TRBD2 TRBJ2-5 TRBV4-1 - CASSQDPGLAGETQYF TGCGCCAGCAGCCAAGATCCGGGACTAGCGGGAGAGACCCAGTACTTC
TRBD1 TRBJ1-1 TRBV5-1 few CASSLARGDDEAFF TGCGCCAGCAGCTTGGCCAGGGGGGACGATGAAGCTTTCTTT
- TRBJ2-7 TRBV7-9 few CASSLAAALSYEQYF TGTGCCAGCAGCTTAGCGGCAGCCCTCTCCTACGAGCAGTACTTC
- TRBJ2-5 TRBV5-1 few CASRGGRKETQYF TGCGCCAGCCGGGGAGGCAGGAAAGAGACCCAGTACTTC
- TRBJ2-5 TRBV20-1 - CSARDRPVGKETQYF TGCAGTGCTAGAGATCGACCAGTTGGCAAAGAGACCCAGTACTTC
- TRBJ2-5 TRBV5-1 - CASSLVGHHQETQYF TGCGCCAGCAGCTTGGTTGGACACCACCAAGAGACCCAGTACTTC
TRBD2 TRBJ2-7 TRBV5-1 few CASSPLAGDEDEQYF TGCGCCAGCAGCCCTTTGGCGGGAGACGAAGACGAGCAGTACTTC
- TRBJ1-4 TRBV5-6 few CASSFRTVNEKLFF TGTGCCAGCAGCTTCAGGACAGTTAATGAAAAACTGTTTTTT
- TRBJ2-3 TRBV7-2 - CASSRRQFGLTDTQYF TGTGCCAGCAGCCGCCGACAGTTTGGGCTCACAGATACGCAGTATTTT
TRBD1 TRBJ1-4 TRBV20-1 few CSAFPTGRSKKLFF TGCAGTGCTTTCCCGACAGGGCGGTCGAAAAAACTGTTTTTT
- TRBJ2-4 TRBV5-1 - CASSQDLVDIQYF TGCGCCAGCAGCCAAGATCTGGTTGACATTCAGTACTTC
- TRBJ1-2 TRBV7-9 - CASSFPVGNYGYTF TGTGCCAGCAGCTTCCCCGTGGGCAACTATGGCTACACCTTC
TRBD2 TRBJ2-5 TRBV4-1 - CASSRWGTSGSWGETQYF TGCGCCAGCAGCCGTTGGGGAACTAGCGGGAGCTGGGGAGAGACCCAGTACTTC
- TRBJ2-7 TRBV29-1 few CSVGPSANEQYF TGCAGCGTTGGGCCTTCGGCGAACGAGCAGTACTTC
TRBD1 TRBJ2-5 TRBV20-1 - CSARGDREETQYF TGCAGTGCTAGAGGGGACAGGGAAGAGACCCAGTACTTC
- TRBJ2-5 TRBV7-9 - CASSPPGLAGQETQYF TGTGCCAGCAGCCCCCCGGGGCTAGCAGGCCAAGAGACCCAGTACTTC
- TRBJ2-7 TRBV20-1 few CSASRLDLYEQYF TGCAGTGCTAGCAGACTGGACCTCTACGAGCAGTACTTC
- TRBJ2-1 TRBV29-1 few CSVEVQVYNEQFF TGCAGCGTTGAAGTTCAGGTATACAATGAGCAGTTCTTC
- TRBJ2-1 TRBV25-1 few CASSERDRGEQFF TGTGCCAGCAGTGAAAGGGATCGAGGTGAGCAGTTCTTC
- TRBJ2-7 TRBV27 few CASSLHSYYEWQYF TGTGCCAGCAGTTTGCACAGTTACTACGAGTGGCAGTACTTC
- TRBJ1-1 TRBV4-2 - CSSSQDRGVTGTEAFF TGTTCCAGCAGCCAAGACCGAGGAGTTACGGGGACTGAAGCTTTCTTT
- TRBJ1-1 TRBV5-6 - CASSSYSRNTEAFF TGTGCCAGCAGCTCTTATAGTAGGAACACTGAAGCTTTCTTT
- TRBJ1-3 TRBV11-1 few CASSLEGVRQRLSGNTIYF TGTGCCAGCAGCTTAGAGGGGGTGCGTCAACGGCTCTCTGGAAACACCATATATTTT
- TRBJ1-5 TRBV5-8 few CASSPGRFSNQPQHF TGTGCCAGCAGCCCGGGGAGGTTTAGCAATCAGCCCCAGCATTTT
- TRBJ2-1 TRBV3-1 - CASSPASYSEQFF TGTGCCAGCAGTCCGGCCTCCTATTCTGAGCAGTTCTTC
TRBD2 TRBJ2-7 TRBV5-1 - CASRATSGSSYEQYF TGCGCCAGCAGGGCGACTAGCGGGAGCTCCTACGAGCAGTACTTC
- TRBJ2-1 TRBV30 few CAWSVINEQFF TGTGCCTGGAGTGTAATCAATGAGCAGTTCTTC
- TRBJ1-4 TRBV20-1 few CSARGVSEKLFF TGCAGTGCTAGAGGGGTCAGCGAAAAACTGTTTTTT
- TRBJ2-7 TRBV10-3 few CAISATSGLYPHEQYF TGTGCCATCAGTGCTACCTCAGGTCTTTACCCCCACGAGCAGTACTTC
- TRBJ1-1 TRBV11-2 few CASSRGGPNTEAFF TGTGCCAGCAGTAGAGGAGGGCCCAACACTGAAGCTTTCTTT
- TRBJ1-5 TRBV19 few CASRSFRENQPQHF TGTGCCAGTCGCTCCTTCAGGGAGAATCAGCCCCAGCATTTT
TRBD1 TRBJ1-5 TRBV20-1 - CSASGLQGASSNYQPQHF TGCAGTGCTTCCGGGCTCCAGGGGGCCTCAAGCAACTATCAGCCCCAGCATTTT
- TRBJ2-2 TRBV5-1 few CASSPRGHPTGELFF TGCGCCAGCAGCCCGCGCGGACACCCCACCGGGGAGCTGTTTTTT
- TRBJ1-6 TRBV19 - CASSSRDAVWDSPLHF TGTGCCAGTAGTAGTCGAGACGCGGTTTGGGATTCACCCCTCCACTTT
- TRBJ2-1 TRBV24-1 - CATSDLSGAVGQFF TGTGCCACCAGTGATTTGAGCGGTGCGGTCGGTCAGTTCTTC
TRBD2 TRBJ2-1 TRBV5-1 - CASRSIAGTGFEQFF TGCGCCAGCAGGTCGATAGCGGGAACGGGATTTGAGCAGTTCTTC
- TRBJ1-4 TRBV4-1 - CASSQDGWEMSNEKLFF TGCGCCAGCAGCCAAGATGGCTGGGAGATGTCTAATGAAAAACTGTTTTTT
TRBD2 TRBJ2-2 TRBV12-3/TRBV12-4 few CASSGGLPPNTGELFF TGTGCCAGCAGTGGGGGACTACCCCCGAACACCGGGGAGCTGTTTTTT
- TRBJ2-6 TRBV11-2 - CASSLGAGHLNVLTF TGTGCCAGCAGCTTAGGGGCGGGGCATCTCAACGTCCTGACTTTC
TRBD2 TRBJ2-7 TRBV5-1 few CASSGMYPGLAGSYEQYF TGCGCCAGCAGCGGAATGTACCCGGGACTAGCGGGCTCCTACGAGCAGTACTTC
TRBD1 TRBJ1-6 TRBV20-1 - CSARERTGYFSPLHF TGCAGTGCTCGCGAAAGGACAGGGTACTTTTCACCCCTCCACTTT
- TRBJ2-3 TRBV5-1 few CASSLSLGASSTDTQYF TGCGCCAGCAGCTTGTCCTTAGGAGCGAGTAGCACAGATACGCAGTATTTT